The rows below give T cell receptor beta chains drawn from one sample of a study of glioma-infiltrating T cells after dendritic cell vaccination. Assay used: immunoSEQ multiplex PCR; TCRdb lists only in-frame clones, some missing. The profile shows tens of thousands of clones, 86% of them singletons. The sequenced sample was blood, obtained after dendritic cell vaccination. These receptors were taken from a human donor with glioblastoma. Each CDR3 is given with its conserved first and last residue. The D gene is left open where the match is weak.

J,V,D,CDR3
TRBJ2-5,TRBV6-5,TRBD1,CASSRDRDGETQYF
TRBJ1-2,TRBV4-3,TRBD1,CASSLWTGVNYGYTF
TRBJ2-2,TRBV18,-,CASSFREAGELFF
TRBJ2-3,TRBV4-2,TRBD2,CASSHGTSGGEDTQYF
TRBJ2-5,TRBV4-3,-,CASSQDDRQETQYF
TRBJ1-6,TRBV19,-,CASSPQSNSPLHF
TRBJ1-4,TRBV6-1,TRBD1,CASRQGGPTEKLFF
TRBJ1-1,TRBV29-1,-,CSVDGRNTEAFF
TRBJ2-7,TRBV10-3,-,CAISATTTDYEQYF
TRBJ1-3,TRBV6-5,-,CASSYTRASSGNTIYF
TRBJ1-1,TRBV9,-,CASSLSGLNTEAFF
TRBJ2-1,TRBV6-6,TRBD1,CASSRDSYNEQFF
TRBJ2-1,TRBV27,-,CASSLMGTIQGRHEQFF
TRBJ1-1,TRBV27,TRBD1,CASWVQGPNTEAFF
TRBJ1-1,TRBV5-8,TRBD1,CASSSHRGRNTEAFF
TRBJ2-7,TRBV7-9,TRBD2,CASSLVQGGSYEQYF
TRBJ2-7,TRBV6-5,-,CASSYSGRGGEQYF
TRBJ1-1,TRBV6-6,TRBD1,CASSWTGGTEAFF
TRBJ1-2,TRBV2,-,CASSEQGKDYGYTF
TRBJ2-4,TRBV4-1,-,CASSQPSTGLAKNIQYF
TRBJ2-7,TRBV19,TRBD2,CASSPHPAGGLSPYEQYF
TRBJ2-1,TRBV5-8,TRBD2,CASSFGLVPGNEQFF
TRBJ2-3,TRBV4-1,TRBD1,CASSPYRGGGDTQYF
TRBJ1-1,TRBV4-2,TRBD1,CASSQKTGPAFF
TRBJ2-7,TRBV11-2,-,CASSLELSYEQYF
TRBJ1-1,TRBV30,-,CAWNPRWNTEAFF
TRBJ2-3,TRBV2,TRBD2,CASREAGAGDTQYF
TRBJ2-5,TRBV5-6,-,CASSLVSQETQYF
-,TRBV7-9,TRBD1,CASSFGTGGEQYF
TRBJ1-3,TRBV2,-,CASSAGFASGNTIYF
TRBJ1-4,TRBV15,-,CATSRDGVLGEKLFF